The T cell receptor beta chain described here comes from a study of blood T cell repertoires in COVID-19. This clone was observed once. With 1 base removed from V and 2 bases from J, the gap between germline ends came to 5 bases. Germline CDR1 is SNHLY and CDR2 is FYNNEI. The CDR3 is made up of 13 amino acids. Using immunoSEQ multiplex PCR, the repertoire was profiled, and TCRdb retains in-frame clones only, with some absent. Of around 140,000 clones in the sample, approximately 89% are singletons; the top ten hold over 9.5%. The source material was peripheral blood. This TCR came from a man in his 60s with active or convalescent COVID-19. V usage is TRBV2 and J usage is TRBJ2-5; D ambiguous. DNA for the CDR3: TGTGCCAGCAGTGAAGTTACTCAAGAGACCCAGTACTTC. Its protein is CASSEVTQETQYF.